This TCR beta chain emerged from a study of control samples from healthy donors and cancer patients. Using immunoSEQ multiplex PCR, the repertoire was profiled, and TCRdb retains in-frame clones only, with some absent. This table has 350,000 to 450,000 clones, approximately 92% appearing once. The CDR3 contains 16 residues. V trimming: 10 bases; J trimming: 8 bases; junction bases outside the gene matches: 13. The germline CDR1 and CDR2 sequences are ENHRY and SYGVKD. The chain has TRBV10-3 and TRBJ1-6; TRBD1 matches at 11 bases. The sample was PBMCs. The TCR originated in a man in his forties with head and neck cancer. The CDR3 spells CATNEVGTGGDSPLHF. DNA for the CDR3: TGTGCCACGAACGAGGTTGGGACAGGGGGAGATTCACCCCTCCACTTT.